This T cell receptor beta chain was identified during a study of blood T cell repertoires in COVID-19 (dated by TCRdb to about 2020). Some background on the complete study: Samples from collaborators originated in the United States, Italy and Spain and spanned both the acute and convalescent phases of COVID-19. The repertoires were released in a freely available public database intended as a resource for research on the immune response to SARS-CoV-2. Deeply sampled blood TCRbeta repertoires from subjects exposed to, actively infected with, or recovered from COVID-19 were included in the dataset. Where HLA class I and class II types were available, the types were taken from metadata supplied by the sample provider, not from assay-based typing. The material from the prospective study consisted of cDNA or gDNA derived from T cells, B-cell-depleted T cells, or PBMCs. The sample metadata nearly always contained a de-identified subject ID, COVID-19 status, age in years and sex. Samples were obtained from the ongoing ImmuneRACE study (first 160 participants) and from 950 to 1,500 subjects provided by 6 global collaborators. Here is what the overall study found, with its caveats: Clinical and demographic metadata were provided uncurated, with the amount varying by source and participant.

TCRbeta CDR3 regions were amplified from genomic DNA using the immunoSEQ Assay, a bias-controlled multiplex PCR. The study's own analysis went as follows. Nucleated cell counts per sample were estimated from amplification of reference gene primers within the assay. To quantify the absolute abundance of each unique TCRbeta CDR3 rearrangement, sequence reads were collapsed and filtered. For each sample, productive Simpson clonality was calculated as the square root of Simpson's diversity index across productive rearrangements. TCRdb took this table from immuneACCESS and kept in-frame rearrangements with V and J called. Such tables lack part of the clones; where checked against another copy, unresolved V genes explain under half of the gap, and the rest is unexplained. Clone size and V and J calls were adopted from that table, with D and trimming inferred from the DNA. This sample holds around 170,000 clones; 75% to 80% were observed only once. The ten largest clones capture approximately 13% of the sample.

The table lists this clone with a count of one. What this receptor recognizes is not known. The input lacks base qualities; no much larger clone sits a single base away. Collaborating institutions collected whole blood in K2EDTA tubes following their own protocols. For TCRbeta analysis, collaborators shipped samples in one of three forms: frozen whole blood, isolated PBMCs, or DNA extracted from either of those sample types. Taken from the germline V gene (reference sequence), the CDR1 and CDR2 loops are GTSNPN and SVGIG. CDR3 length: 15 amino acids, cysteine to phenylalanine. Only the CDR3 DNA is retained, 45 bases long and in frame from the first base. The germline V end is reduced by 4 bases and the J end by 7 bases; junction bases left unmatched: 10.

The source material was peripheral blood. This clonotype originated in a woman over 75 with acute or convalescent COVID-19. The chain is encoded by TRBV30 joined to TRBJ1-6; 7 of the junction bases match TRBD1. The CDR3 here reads CAWTSPTGLNSPLHF. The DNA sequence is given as TGTGCCTGGACCTCACCGACAGGGCTAAATTCACCCCTCCACTTT. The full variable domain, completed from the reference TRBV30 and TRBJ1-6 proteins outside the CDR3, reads SQTIHQWPATLVQPVGSPLSLECTVEGTSNPNLYWYRQAAGRGLQLLFYSVGIGQISSEVPQNLSASRPQDRQFILSSKKLLLSDSGFYLCAWTSPTGLNSPLHFGNGTRLTVT.